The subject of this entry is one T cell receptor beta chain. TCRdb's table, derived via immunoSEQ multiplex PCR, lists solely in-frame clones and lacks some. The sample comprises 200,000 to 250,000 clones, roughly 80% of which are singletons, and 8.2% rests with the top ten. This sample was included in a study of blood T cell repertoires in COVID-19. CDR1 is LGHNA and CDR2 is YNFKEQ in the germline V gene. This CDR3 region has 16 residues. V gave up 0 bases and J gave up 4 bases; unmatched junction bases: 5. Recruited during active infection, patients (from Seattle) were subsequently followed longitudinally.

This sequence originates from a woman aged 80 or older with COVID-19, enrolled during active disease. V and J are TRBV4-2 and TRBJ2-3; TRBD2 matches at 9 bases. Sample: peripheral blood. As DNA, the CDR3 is TGTGCCAGCAGCCAAGAGGGGGGCGGGAGGGCAGATACGCAGTATTTT. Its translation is CASSQEGGGRADTQYF.